Each of the 24 T cell receptor beta chains below was sequenced from the same sample in a study of blood T cell repertoires in COVID-19. Assay: immunoSEQ multiplex PCR; the TCRdb copy retains only in-frame clones and omits some. The table lists about 150,000 clones, approximately 84% of them singletons, with roughly an eighth in the top ten. The specimen was peripheral blood. These TCRs come from a man aged 18 to 30 with active or convalescent COVID-19.

This chain joins TRBV30 and TRBJ2-2, with D unclear. The germline V and J ends were trimmed by 4 bases and 1 base, with 10 bases remaining between them. The CDR3 is 14 residues long. Germline V lookup: CDR1 GTSNPN, CDR2 SVGIG (reference sequence). Here the CDR3 reads CAWTKIMNTGELFF. CDR3 bases: TGTGCCTGGACTAAAATCATGAACACCGGGGAGCTGTTTTTT. The variable domain in full, with the rest retrieved from reference TRBV30 and TRBJ2-2, is SQTIHQWPATLVQPVGSPLSLECTVEGTSNPNLYWYRQAAGRGLQLLFYSVGIGQISSEVPQNLSASRPQDRQFILSSKKLLLSDSGFYLCAWTKIMNTGELFFGEGSRLTVL.

This rearrangement joins TRBV7-9 to TRBJ1-5; TRBD1 aligns across 10 bases. Germline V gene data show CDR1 as SEHNR and CDR2 as FQNEAQ (reference sequence). V trimming: 5 bases; J trimming: 2 bases; junction bases outside the gene matches: 6. CDR3 length: 16 residues. CDR3 sequence (DNA): TGTGCCAGCAGCCCCGGGACAGGGGATGGCAATCAGCCCCAGCATTTT. Translating gives CASSPGTGDGNQPQHF.

This chain links TRBV6-5 with TRBJ2-3; TRBD2 matches 7 bases. Germline values: CDR1 MNHEY, CDR2 SVGAGI. The CDR3 sequence is 15 residues long. The ends lost 6 bases at V and 0 bases at J; junction bases unmatched: 6. The chain's CDR3 is CASSTLGGSTDTQYF. CDR3 DNA: TGTGCCAGCAGCACCCTGGGGGGGAGCACAGATACGCAGTATTTT.

The chain uses TRBV6-2 or TRBV6-3 and TRBJ2-3; 9 bases are a match to TRBD2. Losses at the gene ends were 0 bases for V and 2 bases for J; bases not matched to a gene: 3. The CDR3 totals 16 residues. Germline CDR1 reads MNHEY; CDR2 reads SVGEGT. CDR3 region: CASSYSLAGNTDTQYF. As DNA, the CDR3 is TGTGCCAGCAGTTACTCGCTAGCGGGGAACACAGATACGCAGTATTTT.

The genes are TRBV6-5 and TRBJ2-5, with D tentatively TRBD2 (6 bases). V lost 6 bases to trimming and J lost 4 bases, with 9 bases between them. This CDR3 comprises 12 residues. Germline CDR1 is MNHEY and CDR2 is SVGAGI. The CDR3: CASRLAPETQYF. CDR3 bases: TGTGCCAGCAGACTAGCCCCAGAGACCCAGTACTTC.

This clone has a single count. The chain couples TRBV24-1 to TRBJ1-5, with 10 bases fitting TRBD1. This CDR3 has 14 amino acids. With 9 bases clipped from V and 5 bases from J, the junction kept 6 bases outside the gene matches. The V gene's germline CDR1 is KGHDR and CDR2 SFDVKD. CDR3 DNA sequence: TGTGCCACCTCAGACAGGGGGCCAGATCAGCCCCAGCATTTT. Protein product: CATSDRGPDQPQHF.

This chain links TRBV7-9 with TRBJ2-2; perhaps TRBD2 as D (5 bases). V dropped 1 base and J dropped 1 base, with 16 bases sitting between them. Germline V lookup: CDR1 SEHNR, CDR2 FQNEAQ (reference sequence). The CDR3 is 18 amino acids. The CDR3 region has the DNA TGTGCCAGCAGCTTAGTTGGAGGATACGGGATGAACACCGGGGAGCTGTTTTTT. Its translation: CASSLVGGYGMNTGELFF.

The chain is built from TRBV6-6 and TRBJ1-5, with a possible D match to TRBD1 (5 bases). Germline CDR1 reads MNHNY; CDR2 reads SVGAGI (reference sequence). The CDR3 covers 14 residues. Trimming left V 2 bases short and J 4 bases short, with 9 bases between. CDR3 coding DNA: TGTGCCAGCAGTTACCCGGGGGGAAATCAGCCCCAGCATTTT. This encodes CASSYPGGNQPQHF.

This sequence joins TRBV2 and TRBJ2-3; 9 nucleotides line up with TRBD1. The length of the CDR3 is 12 residues. V shed 9 bases, J shed 4 bases, and the junction held 2 bases outside the gene matches. Germline V lookup: CDR1 SNHLY, CDR2 FYNNEI. The CDR3 region is CARQGASDTQYF. For the CDR3, the DNA is TGTGCCAGACAGGGGGCGTCAGATACGCAGTATTTT.

J is TRBJ2-1 and V is TRBV4-1; 12 nucleotides match TRBD2. From germline, CDR1 is MGHRA and CDR2 YSYEKL. The trim removed 0 bases at V and 8 bases at J, leaving 8 bases unmatched. This CDR3 is 17 amino acids long. The CDR3 region has the DNA TGCGCCAGCAGCCAAGAAGGACTAGCGGGATTAGTTCATGAGCAGTTCTTC. Translated, it gives CASSQEGLAGLVHEQFF.

The CDR3 nucleotides are TGTGCCAGCAGCTTAGGGACTAATCGTGGCAATCAGCCCCAGCATTTT. It codes for CASSLGTNRGNQPQHF. This chain uses TRBV7-2 with TRBJ1-5; D is uncertain. The germline V and J ends were trimmed by 1 base and 2 bases, with 12 bases remaining between them. In germline, CDR1 is SGHTA, CDR2 FQGNSA. This CDR3 has 16 residues.

J is TRBJ1-2 and V is TRBV6-1; D not certain. The V end lost 0 bases, the J end lost 5 bases, and 10 bases lay between the germline ends. Per the germline V gene, CDR1 is MNHNS and CDR2 is SASEGT. CDR3 size: 14 residues. This CDR3 is CASSEAAQIYGYTF. CDR3 DNA sequence: TGTGCCAGCAGTGAAGCGGCCCAGATATATGGCTACACCTTC.

This chain uses TRBV7-3 with TRBJ2-1, with 15 positions matching TRBD2. The V gene end was trimmed by 0 bases and the J gene end by 2 bases; junction bases not matched to a gene: 2. The CDR3 loop spans 18 amino acids. Germline V gene sequence: CDR1 SGHTA, CDR2 FQGTGA. CDR3 nucleotide sequence: TGTGCCAGCAGCTTAACGGGGACTAGCGGGAGGCCCTACAATGAGCAGTTCTTC. It specifies CASSLTGTSGRPYNEQFF.

This rearrangement joins TRBV11-3 to TRBJ2-3, with D possibly being TRBD1 (8 bases). V was trimmed by 9 bases and J by 1 base, leaving 14 bases between them. The CDR3 contains 14 residues. CDR1 and CDR2 (germline): SGHNT, YENEEA. The CDR3 DNA reads as TGTGCCAGTAAACAGGGGGGGGGCACAGATACGCAGTATTTT. It is translated as CASKQGGGTDTQYF.

This clone has only a few counts. The CDR3 sequence: CASSLTSTGRGYNEQFF. CDR3 coding DNA: TGCGCCAGCAGCTTGACCTCTACAGGGCGAGGGTACAATGAGCAGTTCTTC. The rearrangement uses TRBV5-1 and TRBJ2-1, with TRBD1 as a possible D gene (6 bases). Germline V gene lookup returns CDR1 SGHRS and CDR2 YFSETQ. V was cut by 1 base and J by 4 bases, with 18 bases left in between. CDR3 length: 17 residues.

This rearrangement joins TRBV28 to TRBJ1-5; 7 bases map to TRBD1. Per the germline V gene, CDR1 is MDHEN and CDR2 is SYDVKM. After removal of 6 bases from V and 7 bases from J, the junction contained 6 bases not matched to a gene. The CDR3 runs to 13 residues. CDR3 sequence: CASRHQGEQPQHF. CDR3 sequence (DNA): TGTGCCAGCAGACACCAGGGGGAGCAGCCCCAGCATTTT. Looking up the rest from reference TRBV28 and TRBJ1-5 gives the full variable domain: DVKVTQSSRYLVKRTGEKVFLECVQDMDHENMFWYRQDPGLGLRLIYFSYDVKMKEKGDIPEGYSVSREKKERFSLILESASTNQTSMYLCASRHQGEQPQHFGDGTRLSIL.

This clone was detected a few times. The V gene is TRBV28, the J gene TRBJ1-4; a possible D gene is TRBD1 (6 bases). The germline V gene has CDR1 MDHEN and CDR2 SYDVKM. This CDR3 region has 16 residues. Trimming took 6 bases from V and 8 from J, leaving 22 bases between them. CDR3 DNA sequence: TGTGCCAGCAGCTCCCGAAAGGGGGGGGAGAGCGAAAAACTGTTTTTT. The encoded protein is CASSSRKGGESEKLFF.

A single count supports this clone. This chain uses TRBV28 with TRBJ1-5; TRBD1 is a possible D gene (6 bases). V was pared by 4 bases and J by 3 bases, with 19 bases between. CDR3 length equals 17 residues. The germline V gene encodes CDR1 MDHEN and CDR2 SYDVKM. The CDR3 bases are TGTGCCAGCAGTTCCTATGGGGGCAGCTTGGTCAATCAGCCCCAGCATTTT. It specifies CASSSYGGSLVNQPQHF.

J is TRBJ2-1 and V is TRBV28; TRBD1 matches at 11 bases. Trimming at V came to 4 bases and at J to 9 bases, leaving 8 bases not matched to a gene. Germline CDR1 and CDR2: MDHEN and SYDVKM. This CDR3 has 15 residues. The DNA for the CDR3 is TGTGCCAGCAGTTCCTCCGGGACAGGGGGTATTGAGCAGTTCTTC. Translating it yields CASSSSGTGGIEQFF.

V usage is TRBV7-9 and J usage is TRBJ1-4; D not resolved. The CDR3 is made up of 13 amino acids. V lost 4 bases to trimming and J lost 5 bases, with 8 bases between them. Germline assignment: CDR1 SEHNR and CDR2 FQNEAQ (reference sequence). The CDR3 loop reads CASSSRGNEKLFF. In DNA, the CDR3 is TGTGCCAGCAGCTCCCGGGGAAATGAAAAACTGTTTTTT.

The chain uses TRBV18 and TRBJ2-3, with 9 bases lining up with TRBD2. Germline V CDR1 and CDR2: KGHSH, LQKENI. V dropped 3 bases and J dropped 5; count of bases not matched to a gene: 3. This CDR3 is built from 14 residues. The CDR3 DNA sequence: TGTGCCAGCTCACCGGCTAGCGGGATAGATACGCAGTATTTT. Amino acids: CASSPASGIDTQYF. The variable domain in full, with the rest retrieved from reference TRBV18 and TRBJ2-3, is NAGVMQNPRHLVRRRGQEARLRCSPMKGHSHVYWYRQLPEEGLKFMVYLQKENIIDESGMPKERFSAEFPKEGPSILRIQQVVRGDSAAYFCASSPASGIDTQYFGPGTRLTVL.

V and J are TRBV12-3 or TRBV12-4 and TRBJ1-1; 7 bases match TRBD1. The CDR3 extends over 12 amino acids. Trimming took 6 bases from V and 10 from J; bases not matched to a gene: 8. The CDR3 loop reads CASSGGTARAFF. In DNA, the CDR3 is TGTGCCAGCAGCGGCGGGACAGCCAGAGCTTTCTTT.

The chain combines TRBV6-5 with TRBJ2-1; the D gene is possibly TRBD1 (5 bases). V was cut by 7 bases and J by 6 bases, with 16 bases left in between. The germline CDR1 and CDR2 sequences are MNHEY and SVGAGI. There are 14 residues in the CDR3. The CDR3 DNA reads as TGTGCCAGCAAGTGGGGCAGGGTGGGCAATGAGCAGTTCTTC. Translation gives CASKWGRVGNEQFF.

The chain combines TRBV6-5 with TRBJ1-6, with D possibly TRBD1 on 5 matching bases. Germline CDR1 is MNHEY and CDR2 is SVGAGI. Trimming removed 0 bases at V and 9 bases at J, with 15 bases between. The CDR3 is 16 amino acids. Here the CDR3 DNA reads TGTGCCAGCAGTTACTCGGCCCGGGGGGACGGTTCACCCCTCCACTTT. It is translated as CASSYSARGDGSPLHF.